The clone carrying this TCR beta chain was recorded a few times. The CDR3 has 13 residues. V lost 4 bases, J lost 0 bases, and 2 bases stayed unmatched. Germline V CDR1 and CDR2: GTSNPN, SVGIG (reference sequence). This entry comes from a study of T cells in Graves' hyperthyroidism and ophthalmopathy. Amplified TCR beta CDR3 regions derived from RNA transcripts. The primer set for the first-round RT-PCR of the TCR CDR3 was HTBI. TCRdb called the multiplex PCR reads again in MiXCR, with one record for every CDR3 protein. This table holds hundreds of thousands of distinct CDR3 sequences, 20% found once. This chain connects TRBV30 to TRBJ2-7; 8 bases align to TRBD1. The source is a man aged 40-55 years with Graves' ophthalmopathy. The sample was blood. The CDR3, as DNA: TGTGCCTGGAACAGGGGGAGCTCCTACGAGCAGTACTTC. The encoded protein is CAWNRGSSYEQYF.